This TCR beta chain came from a study of cytomegalovirus exposure and HLA in healthy donors. The V and J ends lost 6 bases and 4 bases respectively, with 13 bases between them. The germline CDR1 and CDR2 sequences are MNHNS and SASEGT. This CDR3 is 13 amino acids long. Both 60 Vbeta primers and 13 Jbeta primers went into the PCR. In the original workflow: Approximately 11 million shared chains were among approximately 80 million unique TCR beta chains counted in a later analysis. TCRdb keeps only in-frame clones here, not all; method: immunoSEQ multiplex PCR. V and J calls plus clone size are reproduced from that table; the DNA served to infer D and trimming. The table lists 100,000 to 150,000 clones, 60% to 80% of them singletons.

What was sequenced was PBMCs. The V call is TRBV6-1, the J call TRBJ2-7; weak D call: TRBD2 (6 bases). This sequence originates from a woman aged 45-65 years in good health and CMV-seronegative. Here the CDR3 DNA reads TGTGCCAGCAGGGGACCGGGAGTGTACGAGCAGTACTTC. Translating it yields CASRGPGVYEQYF.